A selection of T cell receptor beta chains follows, all from one sample in a study of blood T cell repertoires in COVID-19. Clones were read by immunoSEQ multiplex PCR, and TCRdb kept only the in-frame ones, dropping some. The sample lists approximately 300,000 clones; 85% were seen once. Source material: PBMCs or T cells enriched from blood (not recorded which). The receptors shown here come from a woman under 40 who had been exposed to COVID-19. The CDR3 runs from the conserved cysteine through the conserved F or W.

TRBV5-5	TRBJ1-4	CASRQQGAGEKLFF
TRBV2	TRBJ1-1	CASSETWVRGTEAFF
TRBV30	TRBJ1-6	CAWSSLGGPSSYNSPLHF
TRBV5-5	TRBJ1-5	CASRPGVGNQPQHF
TRBV4-1	TRBJ1-4	CASSQARQGIGKLFF
TRBV13	TRBJ2-7	CASSFLTGTGPYEQYF
TRBV19	TRBJ2-2	CASSIGYRGNTGELFF
TRBV5-1	TRBJ2-3	CASSRRAGGSTDTQYF
TRBV7-9	TRBJ2-1	CASSLRVGQSYNEQFF
TRBV2	TRBJ1-2	CASSARGDYGYTF
TRBV5-1	TRBJ2-7	CASSLGGPAVEQYF
TRBV29-1	TRBJ1-2	CSVDLSGANYGYTF
TRBV10-1	TRBJ1-3	CASSRPSSGNTIYF
TRBV28	TRBJ2-1	CASGRVAWVEQFF
TRBV6-5	TRBJ1-2	CASHLTENYGYTF
TRBV7-8	TRBJ1-4	CASSITGQNEKLFF
TRBV9	TRBJ1-1	CASSVAPTGSRTEAFF
TRBV5-1	TRBJ2-2	CASSAWGSGELFF
TRBV15	TRBJ1-1	CATSRDQTGITEAFF
TRBV4-1	TRBJ2-1	CASSQAILGLISYNEQFF
TRBV30	TRBJ1-2	CAWGGDSPNF
TRBV30	TRBJ1-2	CAWSDFGRGDGYTF
TRBV7-9	TRBJ2-7	CASGADSPPYEQYF
TRBV5-6	TRBJ2-7	CASSFGREGEQYF
TRBV2	TRBJ1-5	CASRGPGVQNQPQHF
TRBV3-1/TRBV3-2	TRBJ1-2	CASSQDGRSYYGYTF
TRBV30	TRBJ2-7	CAWRRAGGREQYF
TRBV28	TRBJ1-5	CASSLGGQGSIRGQPQHF
TRBV27	TRBJ1-2	CASSPAGHPQNGYTF
TRBV28	TRBJ1-1	CASSFLLPGTGVWTEAFF
TRBV7-2	TRBJ1-6	CASSIDRSSYNSPLHF
TRBV7-9	TRBJ2-1	CASSTAVGLSSNEQFF
TRBV27	TRBJ1-5	CASSPNRAQPQHF
TRBV2	TRBJ1-5	CASSDVTGSQPQHF
TRBV19	TRBJ2-5	CASSLRSRIETQYF
TRBV7-9	TRBJ1-1	CASSLSGSGTEAFF
TRBV28	TRBJ2-1	CASSRTDRGHEQFF
TRBV3-1/TRBV3-2	TRBJ2-3	CASSPKSVTLGAWTQYF
TRBV7-3	TRBJ1-1	CASSSQKNTEAFF
TRBV13	TRBJ2-3	CASGPSTDTQYF